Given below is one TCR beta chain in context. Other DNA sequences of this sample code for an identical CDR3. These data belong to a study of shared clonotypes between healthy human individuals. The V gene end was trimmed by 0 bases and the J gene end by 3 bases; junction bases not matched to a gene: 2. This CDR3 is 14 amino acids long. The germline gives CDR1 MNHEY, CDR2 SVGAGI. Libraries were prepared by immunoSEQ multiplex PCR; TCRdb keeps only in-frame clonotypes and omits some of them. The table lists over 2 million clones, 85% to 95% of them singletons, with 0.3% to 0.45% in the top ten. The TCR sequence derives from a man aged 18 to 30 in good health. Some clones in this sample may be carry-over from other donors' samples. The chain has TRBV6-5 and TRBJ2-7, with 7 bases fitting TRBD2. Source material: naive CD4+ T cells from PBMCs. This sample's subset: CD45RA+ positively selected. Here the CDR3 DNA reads TGTGCCAGCAGTTACTCTAGGACTAGCTACGAGCAGTACTTC. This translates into CASSYSRTSYEQYF.